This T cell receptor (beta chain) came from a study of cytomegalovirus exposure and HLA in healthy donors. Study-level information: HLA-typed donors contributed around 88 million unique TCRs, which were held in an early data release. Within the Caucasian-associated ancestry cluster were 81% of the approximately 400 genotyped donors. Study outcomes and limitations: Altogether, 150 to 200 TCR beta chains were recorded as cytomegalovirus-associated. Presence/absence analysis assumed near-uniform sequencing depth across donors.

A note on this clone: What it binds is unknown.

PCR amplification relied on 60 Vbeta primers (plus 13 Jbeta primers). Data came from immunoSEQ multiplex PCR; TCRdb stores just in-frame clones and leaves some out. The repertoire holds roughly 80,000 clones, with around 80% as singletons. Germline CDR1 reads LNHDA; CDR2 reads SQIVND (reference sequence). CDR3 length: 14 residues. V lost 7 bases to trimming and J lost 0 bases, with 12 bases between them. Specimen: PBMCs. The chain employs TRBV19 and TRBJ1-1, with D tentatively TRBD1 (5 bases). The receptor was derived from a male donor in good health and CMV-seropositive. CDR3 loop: CASIGGTVNTEAFF. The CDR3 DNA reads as TGTGCCAGTATCGGAGGGACGGTGAACACTGAAGCTTTCTTT.